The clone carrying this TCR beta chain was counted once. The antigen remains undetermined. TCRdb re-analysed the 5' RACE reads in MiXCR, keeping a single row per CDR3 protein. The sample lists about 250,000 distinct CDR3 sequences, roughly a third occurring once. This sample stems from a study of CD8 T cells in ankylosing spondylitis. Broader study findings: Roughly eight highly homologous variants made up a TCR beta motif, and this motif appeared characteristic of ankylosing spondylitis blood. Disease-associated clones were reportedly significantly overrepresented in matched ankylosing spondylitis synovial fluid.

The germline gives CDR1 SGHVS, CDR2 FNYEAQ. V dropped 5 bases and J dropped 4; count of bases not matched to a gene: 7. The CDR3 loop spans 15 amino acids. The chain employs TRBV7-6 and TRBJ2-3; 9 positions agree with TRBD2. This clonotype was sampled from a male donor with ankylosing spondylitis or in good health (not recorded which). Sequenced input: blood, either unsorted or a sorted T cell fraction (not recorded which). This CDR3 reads CASSPSGGSADTQYF. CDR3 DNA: TGTGCCAGCAGCCCGAGCGGGGGGAGCGCAGATACGCAGTATTTT.